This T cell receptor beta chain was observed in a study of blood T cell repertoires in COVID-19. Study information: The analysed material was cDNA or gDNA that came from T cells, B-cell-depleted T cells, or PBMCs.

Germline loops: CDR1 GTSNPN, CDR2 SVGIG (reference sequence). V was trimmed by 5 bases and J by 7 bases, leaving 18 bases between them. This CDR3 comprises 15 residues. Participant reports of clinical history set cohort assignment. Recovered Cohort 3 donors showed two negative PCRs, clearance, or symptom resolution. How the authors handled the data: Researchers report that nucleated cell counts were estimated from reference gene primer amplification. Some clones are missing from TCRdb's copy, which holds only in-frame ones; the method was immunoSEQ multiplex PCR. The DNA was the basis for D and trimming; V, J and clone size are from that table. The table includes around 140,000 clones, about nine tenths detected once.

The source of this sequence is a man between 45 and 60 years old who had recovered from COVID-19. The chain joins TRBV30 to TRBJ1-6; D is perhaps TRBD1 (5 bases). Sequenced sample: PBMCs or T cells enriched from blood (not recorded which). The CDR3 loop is CAWLPRGIRNSPLHF. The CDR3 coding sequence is TGTGCCTGGCTACCCCGGGGGATTCGGAATTCACCCCTCCACTTT.